This T cell receptor beta chain was observed in a study of T cell repertoires in cytomegalovirus infection (dated by TCRdb to about 2019). With respect to the entire study: Recently identified HLA-C-restricted CMV epitopes, whose presentation resists viral immunomodulation, were targeted by peptide stimulations together with well-studied HLA-B-restricted epitopes. The HLA type of each donor mattered for the analysis, because public TCR beta signatures pointed to carriage of CMV infection along with the matching HLA type. Beyond this particular receptor, the publication reports: The ex vivo response was dominated by HLA-C-restricted CMV-specific TCR beta clonotypes, which also provided the single most frequent clonotype in two of eight donors. In both this cohort and an independent roughly 400-donor cohort, the cumulative frequency of public TCR beta family members distinguished carriers of CMV infection plus the relevant HLA type.

A remark on this clonotype: Its antigen has not been determined. It has no much larger one-base neighbor in the sample; base qualities were not kept.

CDR1 and CDR2 are drawn from the germline V gene: LGHNA, YSLEER. The CDR3 has 15 amino acids, counting the end cysteine and phenylalanine. Kept here is only the CDR3 DNA, which spans 45 bases and is read in frame from base 1. Trimming at the junction amounts to 3 bases on V and 1 base on J, and the germline ends lie 12 bases apart. Read against the paper, the sample's treatment or condition label means: in vitro stimulation with specific CMV peptide epitopes to enrich CMV-specific T cells. Sequencing instrument: Illumina HiSeq 1500. TCRdb trimmed the raw reads at Q25, called clones with MiXCR and kept productive beta chains. All rows with the same CDR3 protein become a single entry with the most common DNA and genes. Recorded for this sample are around 430,000 distinct CDR3 sequences; approximately 40% of them occurred a single time. Together, the top ten hold 35% to 50% of the sample.

In this chain, TRBV4-3 is recombined with TRBJ1-2, with an unclear D gene assignment. This material consisted of cultured PBMCs, taken from culture after CMV antigen stimulation. The sequence was obtained from a human donor in good health (CMV status not recorded). Some clones in this sample may be carry-over from other donors' samples. The CDR3 region reads CASSHQGVHNYGYTF. The nucleotide sequence is TGCGCCAGCAGCCACCAAGGAGTCCATAACTATGGCTACACCTTC.